This T cell receptor (beta chain) was identified in a study of cytomegalovirus exposure and HLA in healthy donors. The wider study: Ancestry clustering placed around 81% of 350 to 500 genotyped donors in the Caucasian-associated cluster.

Study-wide findings and caveats: Excluded were some V segments that proved indistinguishable, including TRBV6-2 and TRBV6-3. One later analysis reportedly identified an Asian-associated ancestry cluster that showed fewer N-insertions than the 666-donor mean.

On this clone itself: Its antigen is currently unknown.

Researchers ran the PCR with 60 Vbeta and 13 Jbeta primers. Repertoires were generated with immunoSEQ multiplex PCR, while TCRdb's copy carries only in-frame clones and drops some. The table includes more than 90,000 clones, around 74% detected once. V lost 2 bases to trimming and J lost 1 base; unmatched junction nucleotides: 5. Per the germline V gene, CDR1 is SNHLY and CDR2 is FYNNEI. This CDR3 is 15 amino acids long. The sequenced sample consisted of PBMCs. The clonotype comes from a man between 35 and 55 years old in good health and CMV-seropositive. The rearrangement links TRBV2 to TRBJ2-7; TRBD2 agrees at 7 bases. CDR3 loop: CASSERLAVSYEQYF. The DNA of the CDR3 is TGTGCCAGCAGTGAACGGCTAGCGGTGTCCTACGAGCAGTACTTC.